This record looks at one TCR beta chain sequence and its context. This sample was included in a study of cytomegalovirus exposure and HLA in healthy donors. The germline V gene encodes CDR1 MNHNS and CDR2 SASEGT. This CDR3 has 14 amino acids. V lost 3 bases and J lost 8; bases outside the gene matches: 5. PCR amplification relied on 60 Vbeta primers (plus 13 Jbeta primers). The data were produced by immunoSEQ multiplex PCR, yet TCRdb's version contains in-frame clones alone and is incomplete. Of about 140,000 clones detected, 82% appear once; the ten largest clones hold 1.2% to 1.5%. This TCR derives from a man aged 30 to 39 in good health and CMV-seropositive. Sequencing was performed on PBMCs. The gene calls are TRBV6-1 and TRBJ1-2, with TRBD1 matching over 11 bases. CDR3 nucleotide sequence: TGTGCCAGCAGTGACGGACAGGGGGCTTGGGGCTACACCTTC. Amino acids: CASSDGQGAWGYTF.